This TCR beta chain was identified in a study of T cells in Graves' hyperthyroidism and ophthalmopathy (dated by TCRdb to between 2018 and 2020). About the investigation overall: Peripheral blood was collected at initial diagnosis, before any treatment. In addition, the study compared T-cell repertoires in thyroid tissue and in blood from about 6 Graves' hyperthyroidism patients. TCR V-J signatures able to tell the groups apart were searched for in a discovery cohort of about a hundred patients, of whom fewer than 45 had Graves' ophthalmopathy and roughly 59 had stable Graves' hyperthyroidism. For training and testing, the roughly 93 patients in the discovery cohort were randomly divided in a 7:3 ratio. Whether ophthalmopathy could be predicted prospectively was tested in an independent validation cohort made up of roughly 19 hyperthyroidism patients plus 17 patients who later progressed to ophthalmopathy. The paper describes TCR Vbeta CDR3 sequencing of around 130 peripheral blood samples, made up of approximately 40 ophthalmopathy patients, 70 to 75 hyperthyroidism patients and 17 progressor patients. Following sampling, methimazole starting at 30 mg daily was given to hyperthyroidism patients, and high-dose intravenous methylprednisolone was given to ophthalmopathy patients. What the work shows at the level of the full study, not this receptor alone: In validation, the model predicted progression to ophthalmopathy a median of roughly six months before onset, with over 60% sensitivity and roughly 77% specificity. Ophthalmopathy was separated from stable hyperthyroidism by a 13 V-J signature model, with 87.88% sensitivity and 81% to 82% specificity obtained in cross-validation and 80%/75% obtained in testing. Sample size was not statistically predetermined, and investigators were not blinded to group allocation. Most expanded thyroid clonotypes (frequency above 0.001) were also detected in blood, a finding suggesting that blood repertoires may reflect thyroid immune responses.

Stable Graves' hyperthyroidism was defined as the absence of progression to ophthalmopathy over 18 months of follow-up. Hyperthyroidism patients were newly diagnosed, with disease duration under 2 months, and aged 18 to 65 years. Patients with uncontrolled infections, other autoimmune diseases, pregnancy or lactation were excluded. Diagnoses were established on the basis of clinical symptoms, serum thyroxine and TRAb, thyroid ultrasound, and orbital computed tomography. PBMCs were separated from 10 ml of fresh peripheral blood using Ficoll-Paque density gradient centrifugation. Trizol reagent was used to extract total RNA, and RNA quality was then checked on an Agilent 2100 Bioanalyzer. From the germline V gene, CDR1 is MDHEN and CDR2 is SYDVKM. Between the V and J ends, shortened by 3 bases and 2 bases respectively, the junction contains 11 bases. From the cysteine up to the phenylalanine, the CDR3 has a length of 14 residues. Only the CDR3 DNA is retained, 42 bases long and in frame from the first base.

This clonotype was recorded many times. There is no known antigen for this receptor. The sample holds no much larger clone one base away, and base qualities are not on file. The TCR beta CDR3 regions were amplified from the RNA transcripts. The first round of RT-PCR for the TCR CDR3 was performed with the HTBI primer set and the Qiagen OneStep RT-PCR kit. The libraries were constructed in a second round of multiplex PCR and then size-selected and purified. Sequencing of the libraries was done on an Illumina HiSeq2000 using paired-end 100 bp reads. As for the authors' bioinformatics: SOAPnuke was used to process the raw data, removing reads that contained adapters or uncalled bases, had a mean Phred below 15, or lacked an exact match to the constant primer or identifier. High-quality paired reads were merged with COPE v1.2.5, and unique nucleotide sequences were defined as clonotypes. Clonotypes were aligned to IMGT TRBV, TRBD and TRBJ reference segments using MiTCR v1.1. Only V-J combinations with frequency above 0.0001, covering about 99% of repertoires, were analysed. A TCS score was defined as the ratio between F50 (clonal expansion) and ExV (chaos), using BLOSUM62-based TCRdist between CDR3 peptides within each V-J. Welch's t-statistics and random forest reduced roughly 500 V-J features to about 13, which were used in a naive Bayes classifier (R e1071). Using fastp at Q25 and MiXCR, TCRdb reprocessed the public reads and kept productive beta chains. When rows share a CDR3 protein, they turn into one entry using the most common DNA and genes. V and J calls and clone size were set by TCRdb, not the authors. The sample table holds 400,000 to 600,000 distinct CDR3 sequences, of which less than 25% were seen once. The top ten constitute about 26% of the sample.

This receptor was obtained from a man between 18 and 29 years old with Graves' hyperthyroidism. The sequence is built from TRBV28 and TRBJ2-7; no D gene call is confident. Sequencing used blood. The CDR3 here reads CASSFQAVPYEQYF. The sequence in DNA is TGTGCCAGCAGTTTCCAGGCCGTACCCTACGAGCAGTACTTC.